This TCR beta chain was identified during a study of HIV-infected children after antiretroviral therapy interruption. Whole-study findings and limits: Some non-naive CD45RA+ T cells might be present among sorted naive cells. Naive CD4+ Gini coefficient rose by interruption end, suggesting clonal expansion.

The CDR3 is 11 residues long. Germline CDR1 GTSNPN, CDR2 SVGIG (reference sequence). The V end was cut by 1 base, the J end by 5 bases, with 5 bases between. A 3' RACE protocol on RNA, with unique molecular identifiers, produced the TCR library. Via MiXCR, TCRdb re-called the 3' RACE reads, giving one row per CDR3 protein. This sample has about 86,000 distinct CDR3 sequences; roughly 6.7% occur once, and the top ten carry roughly 1.1%. The treatment is: PENTA 11 planned treatment interruption arm or continuous ART arm. Naive CD4+ CD45RA+ CD45RO- T cells were FACS-sorted from thawed PBMCs. This clonotype has at least ten counts. No antigen is known for it.

This receptor was identified in a pool of human donors with HIV. Here the sequenced sample was CD45RA+ CD4+ T cells from PBMCs, pooled from several time points, taken from a donor given antiretroviral therapy, either interrupted or continuous. Subset of the sample: naive CD4+ CD45RA+ CD45RO- T cells. V gene TRBV30 combines with J gene TRBJ1-1; no definite D call. The CDR3 nucleotides read TGTGCCTGGAGTGAGAAGACTGAAGCTTTCTTT. Amino acids: CAWSEKTEAFF.